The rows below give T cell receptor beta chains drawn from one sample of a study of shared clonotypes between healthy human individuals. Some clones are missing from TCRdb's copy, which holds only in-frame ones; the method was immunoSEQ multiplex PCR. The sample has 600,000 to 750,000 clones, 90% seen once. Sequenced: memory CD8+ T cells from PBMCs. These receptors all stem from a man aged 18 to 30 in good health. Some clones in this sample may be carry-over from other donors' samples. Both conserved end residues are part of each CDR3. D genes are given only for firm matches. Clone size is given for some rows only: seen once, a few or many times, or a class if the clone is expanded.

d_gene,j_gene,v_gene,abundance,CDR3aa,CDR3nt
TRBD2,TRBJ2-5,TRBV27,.,CASSPSGRAETQYF,TGTGCCAGCAGCCCTAGCGGGAGAGCGGAGACCCAGTACTTC
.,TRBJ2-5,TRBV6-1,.,CASSEGNRVGTQYF,TGTGCCAGCAGTGAAGGGAACAGGGTGGGGACCCAGTACTTC
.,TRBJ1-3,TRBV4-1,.,CASSQVSEGTGNTIYF,TGCGCCAGCAGCCAAGTTAGCGAGGGAACAGGAAACACCATATATTTT
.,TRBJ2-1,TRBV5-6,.,CASSSGPGVTNEQFF,TGTGCCAGCAGCTCCGGGCCAGGGGTCACGAATGAGCAGTTCTTC
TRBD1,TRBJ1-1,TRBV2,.,CASRDWRQGLTEAFF,TGTGCCAGCAGGGACTGGCGACAGGGGTTGACTGAAGCTTTCTTT
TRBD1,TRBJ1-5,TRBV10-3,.,CAISDGTGGLDQPQHF,TGTGCCATCAGTGATGGGACAGGGGGCCTCGATCAGCCCCAGCATTTT
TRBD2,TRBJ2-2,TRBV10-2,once,CASSVGPRGGGLYTGELFF,TGCGCCAGCAGTGTCGGCCCCCGGGGGGGAGGGTTGTACACCGGGGAGCTGTTTTTT
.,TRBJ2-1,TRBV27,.,CASRRGGNEQFF,TGTGCCAGCAGGCGGGGTGGCAATGAGCAGTTCTTC
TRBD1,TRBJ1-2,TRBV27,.,CASSSRQGALYGYTF,TGTGCCAGCAGTTCCCGACAGGGGGCTCTCTATGGCTACACCTTC
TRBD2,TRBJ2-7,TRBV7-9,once,CASSPRLAGVSEQYF,TGTGCCAGCAGCCCACGGCTAGCGGGAGTGTCCGAGCAGTACTTC
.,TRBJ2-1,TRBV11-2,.,CASRFERPGDEQFF,TGTGCCAGCCGATTCGAGCGGCCTGGGGATGAGCAGTTCTTC
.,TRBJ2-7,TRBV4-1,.,CASSQGAGESSYEQYF,TGCGCCAGCAGCCAAGGGGCGGGCGAGAGCTCCTACGAGCAGTACTTC
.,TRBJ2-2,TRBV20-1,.,CSARVGGELFF,TGCAGTGCTAGAGTTGGCGGGGAGCTGTTTTTT
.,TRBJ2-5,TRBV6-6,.,CASSQATQETQYF,TGTGCCAGCAGTCAGGCGACCCAAGAGACCCAGTACTTC
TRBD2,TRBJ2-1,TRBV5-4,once,CASSLIAGPGYNEQFF,TGTGCCAGCAGCTTGATAGCGGGGCCCGGATACAATGAGCAGTTCTTC
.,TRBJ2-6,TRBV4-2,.,CASSQPRDFPSGANVLTF,TGTGCCAGCAGCCAACCTCGGGACTTCCCCTCTGGGGCCAACGTCCTGACTTTC
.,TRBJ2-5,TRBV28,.,CASSFPPTGQETQYF,TGTGCCAGCAGTTTTCCTCCGACAGGTCAAGAGACCCAGTACTTC
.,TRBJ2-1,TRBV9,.,CASSLVSYNEQFF,TGTGCCAGCAGCCTGGTGTCCTACAATGAGCAGTTCTTC
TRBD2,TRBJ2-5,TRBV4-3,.,CASSQDIPAGAEETQYF,TGCGCCAGCAGCCAAGACATCCCAGCGGGAGCTGAAGAGACCCAGTACTTC
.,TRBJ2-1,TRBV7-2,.,CASSLSRGSYNEQFF,TGTGCCAGCAGCTTATCCAGGGGCTCCTACAATGAGCAGTTCTTC
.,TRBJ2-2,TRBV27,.,CASSLTVGTGELFF,TGTGCCAGCAGCCTTACGGTCGGCACCGGGGAGCTGTTTTTT
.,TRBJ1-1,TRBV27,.,CASKPWAWEENTEAFF,TGTGCCAGCAAGCCCTGGGCGTGGGAGGAGAACACTGAAGCTTTCTTT
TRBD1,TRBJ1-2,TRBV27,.,CASSLSDRGINYGYTF,TGTGCCAGCAGTTTATCCGACAGGGGGATTAACTATGGCTACACCTTC
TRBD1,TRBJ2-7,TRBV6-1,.,CASNHRGQLYEQYF,TGTGCCAGCAATCACAGGGGGCAGCTTTACGAGCAGTACTTC
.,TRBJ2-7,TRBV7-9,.,CASTHAFEGLGQYF,TGTGCCAGCACCCACGCCTTTGAAGGGCTCGGGCAGTACTTC
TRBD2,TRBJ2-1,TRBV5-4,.,CASSRVARENEQFF,TGTGCCAGCTCCCGTGTTGCGCGGGAGAATGAGCAGTTCTTC
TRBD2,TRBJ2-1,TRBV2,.,CASCSGRACNEQFF,TGTGCCAGCTGTAGCGGGAGGGCTTGCAATGAGCAGTTCTTC
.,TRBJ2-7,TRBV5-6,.,CASSFLVGNEQYF,TGTGCCAGCAGCTTCTTGGTGGGTAACGAGCAGTACTTC
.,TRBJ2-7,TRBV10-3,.,CAISEVGEEVEQYF,TGTGCCATCAGTGAGGTTGGGGAGGAAGTCGAGCAGTACTTC
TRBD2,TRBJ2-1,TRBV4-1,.,CASSQVRRLAGDNEQFF,TGCGCCAGCAGCCAAGTAAGGAGACTAGCGGGAGACAATGAGCAGTTCTTC
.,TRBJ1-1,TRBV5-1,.,CASSLAAGDTEAFF,TGCGCCAGCAGCTTGGCTGCAGGGGACACTGAAGCTTTCTTT
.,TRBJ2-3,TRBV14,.,CASSQMVGSTDTQYF,TGTGCCAGCAGCCAGATGGTGGGTAGCACAGATACGCAGTATTTT
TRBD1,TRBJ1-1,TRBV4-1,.,CASGQGGFGTEAFF,TGCGCCTCAGGACAGGGGGGTTTCGGCACTGAAGCTTTCTTT
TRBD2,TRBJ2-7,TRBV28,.,CASSLSGGGSYEQYF,TGTGCCAGCAGTTTATCTGGTGGCGGGAGCTACGAGCAGTACTTC
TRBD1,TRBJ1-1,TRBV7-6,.,CASRNRGGTEAFF,TGTGCCAGCAGAAACAGGGGGGGGACTGAAGCTTTCTTT
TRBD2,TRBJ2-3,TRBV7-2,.,CASSYRTSGRPTLLDTQYF,TGTGCCAGCAGCTACAGAACTAGCGGGAGGCCCACTTTGCTGGATACGCAGTATTTT
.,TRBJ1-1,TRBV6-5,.,CASSYGREAFF,TGTGCCAGCAGTTATGGTCGTGAAGCTTTCTTT
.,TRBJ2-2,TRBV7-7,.,CASSRDRSSGELFF,TGTGCCAGCAGCCGCGACAGGTCCTCGGGGGAGCTGTTTTTT
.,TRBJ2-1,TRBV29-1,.,CSVEGSPNANEQFF,TGCAGCGTTGAGGGTAGCCCCAACGCCAATGAGCAGTTCTTC